This T cell receptor (beta chain) was retrieved from a study of cytomegalovirus exposure and HLA in healthy donors. Study-level points and caveats: Per published reports, the classifier diagnosed cytomegalovirus status with high specificity and sensitivity.

Germline CDR1 reads SGHAT; CDR2 reads FQDESV (reference sequence). The CDR3 consists of 14 residues. The V and J ends lost 3 bases and 3 bases, in that order; junction bases with no gene match: 2. The PCR used 60 Vbeta and 13 Jbeta primers. Produced via immunoSEQ multiplex PCR; TCRdb's table is partial and in-frame only. In the table there are 130,000 to 150,000 clones, around 83% of which are singletons. Notes on this clone: Its antigen is not identified.

The TCR comes from a middle-aged man in good health and CMV-seropositive. The sequencing input was PBMCs. The rearrangement joins TRBV11-1 to TRBJ2-3, with 8 bases aligning to TRBD1. CDR3 in DNA: TGTGCCAGCAGCTTGACAGGGGCGACAGATACGCAGTATTTT. Its translation: CASSLTGATDTQYF.